This entry lists 24 T cell receptor beta chains sequenced from one sample in a study of memory CD4+ T cells and cytomegalovirus serostatus. TCRdb's copy holds only in-frame clones and misses some; the assay was immunoSEQ multiplex PCR. Here the sample spans roughly 50,000 clones, 82% being singletons. Single viable CD3+CD4+CD8-CD45RO+ cells were sorted as the memory CD4+ T cells. Sequenced material: memory CD4+ T cells from blood. The receptors originated from an adult in good health and CMV-seronegative. Some clones in this sample may be carry-over from other donors' samples.

The genes are TRBV28 and TRBJ1-5, with 8 bases identical to TRBD1. Germline CDR1 is MDHEN and CDR2 is SYDVKM. The CDR3 is made up of 15 amino acids. V was pared by 6 bases and J by 2 bases, with 6 bases of the junction left unmatched. The CDR3 sequence is CASSRTGSGNQPQHF. The CDR3 coding sequence is TGTGCCAGCAGCCGGACAGGGTCCGGCAATCAGCCCCAGCATTTT.

The CDR3: CASSLSNTGELFF. CDR3 nucleotide sequence: TGTGCCAGCTCACTTTCGAACACCGGGGAGCTGTTTTTT. V usage is TRBV18 and J usage is TRBJ2-2; D is ambiguous. The CDR3 is 13 amino acids. Germline V lookup: CDR1 KGHSH, CDR2 LQKENI. V lost 4 bases and J lost 0, with 3 bases in between.

The chain combines TRBV2 with TRBJ2-2, with TRBD1 identical over 11 bases. This CDR3 region has 15 residues. Germline loops: CDR1 SNHLY, CDR2 FYNNEI. Unmatched junction bases numbered 3, after V lost 8 bases and J lost 1 base. CDR3 sequence (DNA): TGTGCCAGCTGGGACAGGGGGGTGAACACCGGGGAGCTGTTTTTT. It encodes CASWDRGVNTGELFF.

The chain uses TRBV2 and TRBJ2-3; possible D gene TRBD1, 5 bases. CDR3 length equals 10 residues. Germline CDR1 and CDR2: SNHLY and FYNNEI. Trimming shortened V by 2 bases and J by 11 bases, and 5 bases separated the two germline ends. DNA for the CDR3: TGTGCCAGCAGTGAAAGGGGGCAGTATTTT. Protein product: CASSERGQYF.

The chain joins TRBV5-1 to TRBJ2-5; 7 bases agree with TRBD1. Germline values: CDR1 SGHRS, CDR2 YFSETQ. This CDR3 is built from 14 residues. V trimming: 6 bases; J trimming: 4 bases; junction bases outside the gene matches: 9. DNA of the CDR3: TGCGCCAGCATGGTGGACAGGCCTCGAGAGACCCAGTACTTC. This codes for CASMVDRPRETQYF.

CDR3 sequence (DNA): TGTGCCAGCAGCGGAGGGCTTGGACAGGGGGGCCACGAGCAGTACTTC. This gives the protein CASSGGLGQGGHEQYF. V is TRBV9 and J is TRBJ2-7, with 10 nucleotides matching TRBD1. Germline loops: CDR1 SGDLS, CDR2 YYNGEE. Unmatched junction bases numbered 11, after V lost 3 bases and J lost 5 bases. The CDR3 has 16 residues.

The chain uses TRBV30 and TRBJ1-2; D possibly corresponds to TRBD1 (5 bases). The V end was cut by 3 bases, the J end by 1 base, with 12 bases between. The CDR3 length is 14 residues. Germline CDR1 GTSNPN, CDR2 SVGIG (reference sequence). CDR3 sequence: CAWSDQTVNYGYTF. The CDR3 DNA reads TGTGCCTGGAGCGACCAGACAGTTAACTATGGCTACACCTTC.

This clone was counted between two and nine times. The chain recombines TRBV29-1 with TRBJ1-1, with 7 bases lining up with TRBD1. The germline gives CDR1 SQVTM, CDR2 ANQGSEA. The junction had 6 bases not matched to a gene; V was cut back by 6 bases and J by 5 bases. CDR3 length: 12 amino acids. CDR3 bases: TGCAGCGTCCGACAGGGCCCGACTGAAGCTTTCTTT. This translates into CSVRQGPTEAFF.

The genes are TRBV5-6 and TRBJ2-3; possible D gene TRBD1, 6 bases. Trimming stripped 0 bases from V and 1 base from J, with 9 bases between. Germline V gene lookup returns CDR1 SGHDT and CDR2 YYEEEE. This CDR3 contains 15 residues. In DNA form, the CDR3 reads TGTGCCAGCAGCTTGGATAGGACAGGCACAGATACGCAGTATTTT. Residues: CASSLDRTGTDTQYF.

V gene TRBV10-3 combines with J gene TRBJ1-6; unclear D gene. The CDR3 is made up of 15 amino acids. V lost 0 bases, J lost 7 bases, and 10 bases lay in between. Germline CDR1 reads ENHRY; CDR2 reads SYGVKD. The CDR3 reads CAISESGLGNSPLHF. The CDR3 DNA follows: TGTGCCATCAGTGAGTCAGGGTTAGGGAATTCACCCCTCCACTTT.

This chain connects TRBV10-2 to TRBJ2-7; 7 bases fit TRBD1. Germline lookup yields CDR1 WSHSY and CDR2 SAAADI. CDR3 length equals 15 residues. Trimming at V came to 6 bases and at J to 2 bases, leaving 10 bases not matched to a gene. CDR3 in DNA: TGCGCCAGCAGGGATCCGGGACAGACCACCTACGAGCAGTACTTC. The encoded protein is CASRDPGQTTYEQYF.

The table lists this clone with a count of one. The rearrangement uses TRBV7-8 and TRBJ1-2; D gene uncertain. Germline V gene data show CDR1 as SGHVS and CDR2 as FQNEAQ. This CDR3 contains 15 residues. Trimming took 2 bases from V and 1 from J, leaving 11 bases between them. The DNA for the CDR3 is TGTGCCAGCAGCTTACACCAGACTCTTAACTATGGCTACACCTTC. Its translation is CASSLHQTLNYGYTF.

The chain carries TRBV6-5 and TRBJ1-4; no firm D call. V gave up 2 bases and J gave up 7 bases, with 14 bases separating them. Germline V lookup: CDR1 MNHEY, CDR2 SVGAGI. This CDR3 region has 15 residues. The CDR3 nucleotides are TGTGCCAGCAGTTACGTAGCAGGTCTACCTGAAAAACTGTTTTTT. This codes for CASSYVAGLPEKLFF.

This chain links TRBV5-4 with TRBJ1-2; a possible D gene is TRBD1 (6 bases). Germline V gene data show CDR1 as SGHNT and CDR2 as YYREEE (reference sequence). The CDR3 totals 13 residues. Trimming took 10 bases from V and 8 from J, leaving 21 bases between them. The CDR3 DNA follows: TGTGCCGTCGAGTGGATGGGGGCAAAAGGCTACACCTTC. Its translation: CAVEWMGAKGYTF.

The chain carries TRBV7-2 and TRBJ1-1; D may be TRBD1 (5 bases). The germline gives CDR1 SGHTA, CDR2 FQGNSA. CDR3 length equals 16 residues. Trimming stripped 5 bases from V and 6 bases from J, with 22 bases between. CDR3: CASSPHPGPGLAEAFF. The CDR3 DNA reads as TGTGCCAGCAGCCCCCATCCCGGCCCAGGGCTGGCTGAAGCTTTCTTT.

In this sample, this clone turned up a few times. V usage is TRBV7-8 and J usage is TRBJ1-2; D unclear. V was trimmed by 1 base and J by 0 bases, leaving 6 bases between them. This CDR3 is 14 amino acids long. Germline lookup yields CDR1 SGHVS and CDR2 FQNEAQ. DNA for the CDR3: TGTGCCAGCAGCTTAGACGAGACTAACTATGGCTACACCTTC. This sequence encodes CASSLDETNYGYTF.

The rearrangement joins TRBV9 to TRBJ2-2, with D possibly TRBD2 on 6 matching bases. Germline assignment: CDR1 SGDLS and CDR2 YYNGEE. This CDR3 is 15 amino acids long. Trimming removed 4 bases at V and 4 bases at J, with 14 bases between. CDR3: CASSLRLGGTGELFF. The DNA for the CDR3 is TGTGCCAGCAGCCTAAGACTAGGCGGCACCGGGGAGCTGTTTTTT.

The rearrangement links TRBV18 to TRBJ2-5, with D perhaps matching TRBD1 or TRBD2 (5 bases each). Germline values: CDR1 KGHSH, CDR2 LQKENI. V was shortened by 6 bases and J by 0 bases, with 8 bases between the two germline ends. The CDR3 spans 13 residues. CDR3 nucleotides: TGTGCCAGCTCCCTGGGACACCAAGAGACCCAGTACTTC. It translates to CASSLGHQETQYF.

J is TRBJ2-3 and V is TRBV18; D is unresolved. Trimming pared 2 bases from V and 6 bases from J, leaving 12 bases between. Per germline, CDR1 KGHSH and CDR2 LQKENI. There are 14 residues in the CDR3. The CDR3 here is CASSPSNRGDTQYF. CDR3 DNA: TGTGCCAGCTCACCATCGAATCGTGGGGATACGCAGTATTTT.

The rearrangement joins TRBV4-3 to TRBJ2-4; D ambiguous. The germline V gene encodes CDR1 LGHNA and CDR2 YSLEER. CDR3 length equals 16 residues. Trimming removed 0 bases at V and 0 bases at J, with 9 bases between. CDR3: CASSQEWRLAKNIQYF. The CDR3 DNA reads as TGCGCCAGCAGCCAAGAGTGGCGGCTAGCCAAAAACATTCAGTACTTC.

The chain has TRBV7-8 and TRBJ2-7, with no clear D. This CDR3 is built from 13 residues. CDR1 SGHVS and CDR2 FQNEAQ come from the germline V gene. Trimming took 8 bases from V and 6 from J, leaving 17 bases between them. The CDR3, as DNA: TGTGCCAGCGGCCCCGGGCTTCAAGCCGAGCAGTACTTC. Translation gives CASGPGLQAEQYF.

This CDR3 is CASTKDLTNTGELFF. CDR3 sequence (DNA): TGTGCCAGCACTAAGGACCTTACGAACACCGGGGAGCTGTTTTTT. This chain connects TRBV28 to TRBJ2-2, with D uncertain. Between the trimmed V and J ends, which lost 7 bases and 0 bases, there was a span of 12 bases. The germline V gene has CDR1 MDHEN and CDR2 SYDVKM. The CDR3 runs 15 residues. The full variable domain, completed using reference TRBV28 and TRBJ2-2, is DVKVTQSSRYLVKRTGEKVFLECVQDMDHENMFWYRQDPGLGLRLIYFSYDVKMKEKGDIPEGYSVSREKKERFSLILESASTNQTSMYLCASTKDLTNTGELFFGEGSRLTVL.

The chain employs TRBV2 and TRBJ2-7, with D perhaps matching TRBD1 or TRBD2 (5 bases each). This CDR3 region has 13 residues. The V gene lost 7 bases and the J gene lost 3 bases, with 13 bases spanning the gap. Germline V lookup: CDR1 SNHLY, CDR2 FYNNEI. In DNA, the CDR3 is TGTGCCAGCAATAGGGACGGCATCTACGAGCAGTACTTC. It codes for CASNRDGIYEQYF.

The genes are TRBV6-5 and TRBJ2-1; the D is unclear. This CDR3 region has 14 residues. V lost 4 bases and J 7 bases, leaving 14 bases between the germline ends. CDR1 and CDR2 (germline): MNHEY, SVGAGI. The CDR3 region is CASSSWTRLNEQFF. The CDR3, as DNA: TGTGCCAGCAGTTCTTGGACGCGGCTGAATGAGCAGTTCTTC.